The subject of this entry is one TCR beta chain. Per germline, CDR1 SGHRS and CDR2 YFSETQ. V was shortened by 0 bases and J by 6 bases, with 13 bases between the two germline ends. This CDR3 comprises 15 residues. This specimen belongs to a study of blood T cell repertoires in COVID-19. About the study: T cells, B-cell-depleted T cells, or PBMCs provided the cDNA or gDNA that served as material.

Those enrolled, adults aged about 18 to 95 years, came from about two dozen US areas. The study assigned cohorts using participant-reported clinical history. The data were produced by immunoSEQ multiplex PCR, yet TCRdb's version contains in-frame clones alone and is incomplete. Of about 200,000 clones in the sample, 80% to 85% were seen once. The chain joins TRBV5-1 to TRBJ2-1; tentative D call: TRBD1 (5 bases). The TCR comes from a man aged 40-49 years who had recovered from COVID-19. The source material was PBMCs or T cells enriched from blood (not recorded which). The CDR3 sequence is CASSLALRGTNEQFF. CDR3 coding DNA: TGCGCCAGCAGCTTGGCCTTAAGGGGCACCAATGAGCAGTTCTTC.